This T cell receptor beta chain was sequenced during a study of CD8 T cells in ankylosing spondylitis. TCRdb ran MiXCR on the 5' RACE reads and lists one entry per CDR3 protein. The sample has approximately 540,000 distinct CDR3 sequences, roughly 13% seen once. Comment on this clonotype: Its cognate antigen is unknown.

Study-level points and caveats: Significant enrichment of disease-linked clones was reported in matched ankylosing spondylitis synovial fluid. Seven to nine highly homologous variants made up a TCR beta motif, and this motif appeared characteristic of ankylosing spondylitis blood.

Sample: blood, either unsorted or a sorted T cell fraction (not recorded which). The sequence was obtained from a male donor with ankylosing spondylitis.

CDR3 nucleotides: TGTGCCAGCAGTTCACGGGTGGGTACAGGTCAGCCCCAGCATTTT. It codes for CASSSRVGTGQPQHF. This chain uses TRBV12-3 or TRBV12-4 with TRBJ1-5, with D tentatively TRBD1 (5 bases). Between the trimmed V and J ends, which lost 4 bases and 6 bases, there was a span of 16 bases. This CDR3 has 15 amino acids.